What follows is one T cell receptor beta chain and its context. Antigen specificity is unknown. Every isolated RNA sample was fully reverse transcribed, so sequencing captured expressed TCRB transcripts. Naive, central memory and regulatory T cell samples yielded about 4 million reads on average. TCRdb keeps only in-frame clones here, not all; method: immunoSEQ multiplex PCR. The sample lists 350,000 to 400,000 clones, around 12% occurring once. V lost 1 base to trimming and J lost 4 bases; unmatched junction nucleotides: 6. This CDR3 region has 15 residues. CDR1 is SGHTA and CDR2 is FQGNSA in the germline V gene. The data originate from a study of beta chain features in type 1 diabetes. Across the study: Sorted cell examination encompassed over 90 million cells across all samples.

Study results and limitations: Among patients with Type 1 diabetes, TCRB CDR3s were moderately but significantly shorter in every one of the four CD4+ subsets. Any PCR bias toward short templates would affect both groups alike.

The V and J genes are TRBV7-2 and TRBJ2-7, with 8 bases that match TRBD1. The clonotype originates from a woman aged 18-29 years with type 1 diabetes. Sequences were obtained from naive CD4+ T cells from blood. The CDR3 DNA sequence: TGTGCCAGCAGCTTAGGTACAGGGGGTGGTTACGAGCAGTACTTC. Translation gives CASSLGTGGGYEQYF.